This entry features one TCR beta chain sequence. Its cognate antigen has yet to be identified. The record has no base qualities; no much larger clone is one base away. The data belong to a study of T cell responses to AZD1222 COVID-19 vaccine (dated by TCRdb to 2020 to 2022). Context from the whole study: Because spike-specific TCR depth and breadth did not differ between the two schedules, AZD1222 recipients who got a second dose at roughly 4 weeks were pooled with those who got a second dose at roughly 12 weeks. A total of approximately 230 trial participants underwent TCR sequencing, of whom around 200 received two doses of AZD1222 and about 25 received two doses of the MenACWY control vaccine. Trial participants were enrolled into age subgroups of 18-55, 56-69 and 70-plus years, which contained about 150, 27 and 61 TCR-sequenced participants, respectively. Findings and caveats that apply to the study as a whole: A significant rise in spike-specific TCR breadth and depth was observed after two AZD1222 doses relative to day 0 and relative to MenACWY recipients. Conclusions about previously exposed vaccinees are limited, since just 5 to 7 AZD1222 recipients were seropositive for SARS-CoV-2 at baseline. In the small 56-69-year group, the increase in depth fell short of significance, most likely because of low power. Vaccine-associated CD4 TCRs spanned the whole spike protein, with dominant responses in regions 160-218 and 743-854. Participants were mostly white British and included more females than males, and it was suggested by the authors that clonal diversity may have been underestimated. Reportedly, almost half of the unique spike-specific TCRs recognized epitopes lying outside the regions that are mutated in the B.1.351 and B.1.1.7 variants. Because no day 14 peak-response samples were available, repertoires were characterized only after the peak T cell response.

The germline V gene yields SGDLS for CDR1 and YYNGEE for CDR2. From its cysteine to its phenylalanine, the CDR3 spans 15 amino acids. Only the CDR3 part of the read is kept: 45 bases, read in frame from the first base. Trimming at the junction amounts to 0 bases on V and 1 base on J, and the germline ends lie 7 bases apart. The sample's time point label is to be understood as: baseline before first vaccination. The vaccinee samples were drawn from two UK trials, COV001 and COV002, one of which was a single-blind randomized controlled phase 2/3 trial testing AZD1222 (ChAdOx1 nCoV-19) in healthy adults. For TCRbeta chain sequencing, PBMC samples from trial participants were taken at day 0 and at day 28 after the second dose. The CDR3 regions of human TCRbeta chains were subjected to immunosequencing. The authors processed their data as follows. Repertoire TCRs were matched against a reference library of SARS-CoV-2-specific TCRs generated with the MIRA antigen-specificity platform. Breadth was defined as the fraction of unique TCRs that were SARS-CoV-2-associated. Depth was defined as the fraction of total T cells that were SARS-CoV-2-associated. Using the MIRA data, every spike-specific TCR was mapped to the spike region that the TCR reacted to and assigned to either a CD4 or a CD8 class. Log10-transformed breadth and depth values were compared by one-way ANOVA with Sidak's multiple comparisons tests. This immuneACCESS table, as held by TCRdb, lists in-frame sequences with V and J called but not all clones. Of the missing ones, under half trace to an unresolved V gene in checked studies; the others have no known cause. V and J calls and clone size follow that table, whereas D and trimming were derived from the DNA. The sample includes about 120,000 clones, with over 80% observed a single time. Under 7% of the sample belongs to the ten largest clones.

The TCR was taken from an adult in good health. Recombination joined TRBV9 with TRBJ2-2; the D gene is not confidently resolved. This specimen was peripheral blood, taken on day 0 of AZD1222 vaccination. The sequence in DNA is TGTGCCAGCAGCGTAGCTTCACAGAACACCGGGGAGCTGTTTTTT. This gives the protein CASSVASQNTGELFF.